This T cell receptor beta chain was captured by sequencing in a study of Ad26.COV2.S vaccination and SARS-CoV-2 variants. Study background: Each vaccinee took Ad26.COV2.S intramuscularly, once or twice 56 days apart.

This clone was observed a single time. Its target is unknown. The CDR3 consists of 15 residues. J was trimmed by 9 bases and V by 0 bases; bases with no gene match: 6. CDR1 and CDR2 (germline): LGHNA, YSLEER. Broader study findings: Measurement of non-spike TCR breadth gave similar results in vaccine and placebo recipients.

TCRdb keeps only in-frame clones here, not all; method: immunoSEQ multiplex PCR. Here the sample spans about 410,000 clones, approximately 86% being singletons. This sample's treatment: around 19 received Ad26.COV2.S at low or high dose, single or two shots; roughly five received placebo; per-sample allocation not given. Each sample was drawn 63 days after the first injection (of vaccine or placebo). It was an adult aged 18-55 years in Boston who was the donor. Vaccination employed an Ad26 vector expressing the Wuhan-strain SARS-CoV-2 spike. The clonotype originates from a person between 18 and 65 years old who received the Ad26.COV2.S COVID-19 vaccine or a placebo. The source was peripheral blood, collected in a trial of Ad26.COV2.S vaccine versus placebo. The chain links TRBV4-3 to TRBJ1-1; TRBD1 matches 11 bases. CDR3 DNA sequence: TGCGCCAGCAGCCAAGATCACGGGACAGGGGGTAAAGCTTTCTTT. Translation gives CASSQDHGTGGKAFF.